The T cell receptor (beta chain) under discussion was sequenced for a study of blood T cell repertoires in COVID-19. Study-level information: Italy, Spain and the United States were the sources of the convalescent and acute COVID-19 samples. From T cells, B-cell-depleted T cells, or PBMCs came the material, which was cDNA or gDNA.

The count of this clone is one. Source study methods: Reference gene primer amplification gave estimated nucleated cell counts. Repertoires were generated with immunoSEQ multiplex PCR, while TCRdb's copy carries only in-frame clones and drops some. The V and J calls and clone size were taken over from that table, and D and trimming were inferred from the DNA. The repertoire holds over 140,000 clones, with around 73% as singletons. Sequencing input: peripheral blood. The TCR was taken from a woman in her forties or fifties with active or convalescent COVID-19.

For the CDR3, the DNA is TGTGCCAGCAGTGACAGGGACAGGGCGGGCAATGAGCAGTTCTTC. Translation: CASSDRDRAGNEQFF. This chain joins TRBV6-1 and TRBJ2-1, with 9 positions matching TRBD1. This CDR3 region has 15 residues. The germline V gene has CDR1 MNHNS and CDR2 SASEGT. The V segment lost 3 bases and the J segment 6 bases; nucleotides outside the gene matches: 6.